This is a list of T cell receptor beta chains from one sample in a study of cytomegalovirus exposure and HLA in healthy donors. Profiled with immunoSEQ multiplex PCR; TCRdb holds only in-frame clones, not every one. The sample includes approximately 150,000 clones, just under 85% of them seen just once. Sequences were obtained from PBMCs. The receptor source for this set is a girl aged 10 to 17 in good health and CMV-seropositive. CDR3s include the opening cysteine and the closing phenylalanine or tryptophan. The D gene is left open where the match is weak. For some rows the clone size is stated as once, few or many, or as a class when expanded; others skip it.

j_gene,d_gene,abundance,v_gene,CDR3nt,CDR3aa
TRBJ1-2,TRBD1,NA,TRBV15,TGTGCCACTCGAGACAGGGGGGATGGCTACACCTTC,CATRDRGDGYTF
TRBJ1-2,NA,few,TRBV30,TGTGCCTGGAAACTCCAGGGGTCGTCTAACTATGGCTACACCTTC,CAWKLQGSSNYGYTF
TRBJ2-7,TRBD1,NA,TRBV6-1,TGTGCCAGCAGGACGGGACAGGCTTCTTATCGCGAGCAGTACTTC,CASRTGQASYREQYF
TRBJ2-3,NA,NA,TRBV18,TGTGCCAGCTCACCCGGCTTACCTAGTCCCACAGATACGCAGTATTTT,CASSPGLPSPTDTQYF
TRBJ2-4,NA,NA,TRBV2,TGTGCCAGCTCAGGGCAAGGGGACAAAAACATTCAGTACTTC,CASSGQGDKNIQYF
TRBJ2-1,NA,NA,TRBV19,TGTGCCAGTAGTATGGGGCAGTCCTACAATGAGCAGTTCTTC,CASSMGQSYNEQFF
TRBJ2-5,TRBD2,NA,TRBV6-5,TGTGCCAGCAAGAAGCGGGGGGACCAAGAGACCCAGTACTTC,CASKKRGDQETQYF
TRBJ1-6,TRBD1,NA,TRBV10-3,TGTGCCATCAGTGAGTCCGTGAACAGGGGTTATTCACCCCTCCACTTT,CAISESVNRGYSPLHF
TRBJ1-5,TRBD1,NA,TRBV11-2,TGTGCCAGCAGCTTAGGACAGGGGAATCAGCCCCAGCATTTT,CASSLGQGNQPQHF
TRBJ2-2,NA,NA,TRBV19,TGTGCCAGTAGCAGGGGATGGGGGCCCGCGAACACCGGGGAGCTGTTTTTT,CASSRGWGPANTGELFF
TRBJ1-6,NA,NA,TRBV10-3,TGTGCCATCAGTGACCCCGAACAGGGACCGATGAATTCACCCCTCCACTTT,CAISDPEQGPMNSPLHF
TRBJ1-1,NA,NA,TRBV5-1,TGCGCCAGCAGCTTGGTTGCACAGAACACTGAAGCTTTCTTT,CASSLVAQNTEAFF
TRBJ2-7,TRBD2,few,TRBV27,TGTGCCAGCAGTTTGGGTAGCGGGGGGGTCGACGAGCAGTACTTC,CASSLGSGGVDEQYF
TRBJ1-2,TRBD1,NA,TRBV7-8,TGTGCCAGCAGCCCCCCGGGCAGGGGGGAGACCTATGGCTACACCTTC,CASSPPGRGETYGYTF
TRBJ2-3,TRBD2,once,TRBV27,TGTGCCAGCAGTTTATCAATTAGCGGGGGGCCACACGATACGCAGTATTTT,CASSLSISGGPHDTQYF
TRBJ1-1,NA,NA,TRBV19,TGTGCCAGTAGTTTAACAGGGAACACTGAAGCTTTCTTT,CASSLTGNTEAFF
TRBJ1-4,NA,NA,TRBV12-5,TGTGCTAGTGGTTTCGGGGGGGGTGAAAAACTGTTTTTT,CASGFGGGEKLFF
TRBJ1-2,NA,NA,TRBV27,TGTGCCAGCAGTTTGCAGGGTTATGGCTACACCTTC,CASSLQGYGYTF
TRBJ1-1,TRBD1,NA,TRBV7-9,TGTGCCAGCAGCTTAGGGGACAGGATCATGAACACTGAAGCTTTCTTT,CASSLGDRIMNTEAFF
TRBJ1-5,NA,NA,TRBV6-1,TGTGCCAGCAGTGGGGCAGAAAATCAGCCCCAGCATTTT,CASSGAENQPQHF
TRBJ1-5,NA,NA,TRBV27,TGTGCCAGCAGACCCGGACAAGGCAATCAGCCCCAGCATTTT,CASRPGQGNQPQHF
TRBJ1-6,TRBD1,few,TRBV15,TGTGCCACCAGCAGAGATTGGGACAGGGGTGATTCACCCCTCCACTTT,CATSRDWDRGDSPLHF
TRBJ2-5,TRBD2,once,TRBV6-5,TGTGCCAGCAGTTACGACGGGGGGGCGCCGGACTTC,CASSYDGGAPDF
TRBJ1-2,NA,NA,TRBV20-1,TGCAGTGCTATTCCGTCTTATGGCTACACCTTC,CSAIPSYGYTF
TRBJ1-6,TRBD1,NA,TRBV9,TGTGCCAGCAGCAATCCGGGACAGGGGGCTGTCTATAATTCACCCCTCCACTTT,CASSNPGQGAVYNSPLHF
TRBJ2-5,TRBD1,NA,TRBV13,TGTGCCAGCAGCTTAGGGAGACAGGGCCAAGAGACCCAGTACTTC,CASSLGRQGQETQYF
TRBJ1-4,NA,NA,TRBV5-6,TGTGCCAGCAGTCGTGGGGGGTTGAGAACTGAAAAACTGTTTTTT,CASSRGGLRTEKLFF
TRBJ1-2,TRBD1,NA,TRBV7-9,TGTGCCAGCAGCTTATCGGCAGGGGGGTTCGCCTTC,CASSLSAGGFAF
TRBJ2-1,TRBD2,NA,TRBV5-1,TGCGCCAGCAGCTTCGGACTAGCGGGGTTGTCCTACAATGAGCAGTTCTTC,CASSFGLAGLSYNEQFF
TRBJ1-3,TRBD1,NA,TRBV2,TGTGCCAGCAGAGAGACAGGGTTAATAGCTGGAAACACCATATATTTT,CASRETGLIAGNTIYF
TRBJ2-1,NA,NA,TRBV6-1,TGTGCCAGCAGTGACGGCAGGGCTCATTACAATGAGCAGTTCTTC,CASSDGRAHYNEQFF
TRBJ2-2,TRBD1,NA,TRBV30,TGTGCCTGGAGTGCCTCCGGGACAGGGCACACCGGGGAGCTGTTTTTT,CAWSASGTGHTGELFF
TRBJ1-1,NA,NA,TRBV5-5,TGTGCCAGCAGCCCGCTAGCAGTTTCTTGGGGCACTGAAGCTTTCTTT,CASSPLAVSWGTEAFF
TRBJ2-1,TRBD1,few,TRBV5-4,TGTGCCAGCAGCCATACAGGGGGCGCCTACAATGAGCAGTTCTTC,CASSHTGGAYNEQFF
TRBJ1-1,TRBD1,NA,TRBV5-5,TGTGCCAGCTCACGGACAGGGGGGGACACTGAAGCTTTCTTT,CASSRTGGDTEAFF
TRBJ2-5,TRBD2,NA,TRBV2,TGTGCCAGCAGTGTAAGGTCCGGGGGGGAGACCCAGTACTTC,CASSVRSGGETQYF
TRBJ1-3,NA,once,TRBV7-3,TGTGCCAGCAGCCGAGAGCAGGGAGGCTCTGGAAACACCATATATTTT,CASSREQGGSGNTIYF
TRBJ1-3,NA,once,TRBV6-5,TGTGCCAGCAGTTACTCTAGGGGAGGAAACACCATATATTTT,CASSYSRGGNTIYF
TRBJ1-4,NA,once,TRBV19,TGTGCCAGTAGTATAGACCACCTCCTCGGGGTCACAAATGAAAAACTGTTTTTT,CASSIDHLLGVTNEKLFF
TRBJ2-7,TRBD1,few,TRBV5-4,TGTGCCAGCAGCTCGGGGACAGCGACCTACGAGCAGTACTTC,CASSSGTATYEQYF
TRBJ2-3,TRBD2,NA,TRBV27,TGTGCCAGCAGTTTAGGGACTAGCGGGTTCTACGATACGCAGTATTTT,CASSLGTSGFYDTQYF
TRBJ2-5,NA,NA,TRBV10-3,TGTGCCATCAGTGAGTCGATGCCGACAGGGAGGGAGACCCAGTACTTC,CAISESMPTGRETQYF
TRBJ2-1,TRBD1,NA,TRBV4-1,TGCGCCAGCAGCCGCGGCTTACTGAGGACAGGGGACAATGAGCAGTTCTTC,CASSRGLLRTGDNEQFF
TRBJ1-1,NA,NA,TRBV27,TGTGCCAGCAGTTTAGGAGGGGAAACTGAAGCTTTCTTT,CASSLGGETEAFF
TRBJ2-5,TRBD2,NA,TRBV9,TGTGCCAGCAGCGTTAGCGGGGACGAGACCCAGTACTTC,CASSVSGDETQYF
TRBJ2-1,NA,NA,TRBV5-1,TGCGCCAGCAGCTTGGACCCCGGGGAAGGGCACTACAATGAGCAGTTCTTC,CASSLDPGEGHYNEQFF
TRBJ1-5,NA,NA,TRBV4-1,TGCGCCAGCAGCCAAGATCAAGGGGGTGGGCCCCAGCATTTT,CASSQDQGGGPQHF
TRBJ2-5,NA,few,TRBV5-1,TGCGCCAGCAGCTTGGCCGGGTGGGAGACCCAGTACTTC,CASSLAGWETQYF
TRBJ2-1,NA,NA,TRBV11-2,TGTGCCAGCAGGGGGTTTTTGAAGACAGAAGGTAAAATTAAGCAGTTCTTC,CASRGFLKTEGKIKQFF
TRBJ1-1,NA,NA,TRBV7-2,TGTGCCAGCAGCTTAGCGCCAGGGCCCAACACTGAAGCTTTCTTT,CASSLAPGPNTEAFF
TRBJ2-1,NA,NA,TRBV9,TGTGCCAGCAGCGTACCCCCAGACACTTACAATGAGCAGTTCTTC,CASSVPPDTYNEQFF
TRBJ2-3,TRBD2,NA,TRBV10-1,TGCGCCAGCAGTGACGCGGGGGGGCCTATGGCAGATACGCAGTATTTT,CASSDAGGPMADTQYF
TRBJ2-3,NA,NA,TRBV7-3,TGTGCCAGCAGCTCCCGCGGCGGTCGAGCAGATACGCAGTATTTT,CASSSRGGRADTQYF